The sequence of this TCR beta chain was determined in a study of T cell responses to AZD1222 COVID-19 vaccine. Study-level points and caveats: The repertoires were collected only after the peak T cell response. Elevations in Spike-specific TCR breadth and depth followed administration of two AZD1222 doses. White British donors predominated, females outnumbered males, and clonal diversity was possibly underestimated.

The table came from immunoSEQ multiplex PCR; TCRdb's copy has only in-frame clones and leaves some out. The table records 250,000 to 300,000 clones, 90% to 95% of them present only once. The V gene lost 1 base and the J gene lost 0 bases, with 6 bases spanning the gap. The CDR3 spans 15 residues. Germline values: CDR1 MGHRA, CDR2 YSYEKL. A remark on this clone: The antigen remains unidentified.

Source: peripheral blood, taken 28 days after the second AZD1222 dose. The source is an adult who received the AZD1222 COVID-19 vaccine. The chain employs TRBV4-1 and TRBJ1-4, with unresolved D. CDR3 residues: CASSQGRATNEKLFF. The CDR3 DNA is TGCGCCAGCAGCCAAGGTAGAGCAACTAATGAAAAACTGTTTTTT.